The 27 T cell receptor beta chains listed next were all sequenced from one sample in a study of T cell responses to AZD1222 COVID-19 vaccine. Method: immunoSEQ multiplex PCR; TCRdb's copy keeps in-frame clones and lacks some. The sample lists roughly 140,000 clones, 70% to 90% occurring once. The sample here was peripheral blood, taken 28 days after the second AZD1222 dose. The receptors stem from an adult who received the AZD1222 COVID-19 vaccine.

This clone turned up a few times. The chain couples TRBV5-1 to TRBJ1-2; D gene uncertain. Deletions cut 0 bases from V and 3 bases from J, with 9 bases between. This CDR3 is 14 amino acids long. Germline V CDR1 and CDR2: SGHRS, YFSETQ. The DNA for the CDR3 is TGCGCCAGCAGCTTGGTTCAGGAGGACTATGGCTACACCTTC. It encodes CASSLVQEDYGYTF.

The chain combines TRBV18 with TRBJ2-1, with 9 bases fitting TRBD1. There are 16 residues in the CDR3. Germline CDR1 and CDR2: KGHSH and LQKENI. J was trimmed by 9 bases and V by 3 bases; bases with no gene match: 12. CDR3 DNA: TGTGCCAGCTCACCTCCACAGGACAGGGGATTGTCTGAGCAGTTCTTC. It yields the protein CASSPPQDRGLSEQFF.

The rearrangement joins TRBV18 to TRBJ1-5; D is ambiguous. Germline-derived CDR1 and CDR2 are KGHSH and LQKENI. The V end lost 4 bases, the J end lost 1 base, and 8 bases lay between the germline ends. This CDR3 has 14 amino acids. The CDR3 spells CASSQGQSNQPQHF. The CDR3 nucleotides read TGTGCCAGCTCACAGGGTCAAAGCAATCAGCCCCAGCATTTT.

This chain uses TRBV5-4 with TRBJ2-6, with 8 nucleotides matching TRBD1. The CDR3 spans 19 residues. The germline gives CDR1 SGHNT, CDR2 YYREEE (reference sequence). The junction had 11 bases not matched to a gene; V was cut back by 3 bases and J by 0 bases. CDR3 sequence reads: CASSYGQGWGSSGANVLTF. In DNA form, the CDR3 reads TGTGCCAGCAGCTATGGACAGGGCTGGGGAAGCTCTGGGGCCAACGTCCTGACTTTC.

A single count supports this clone. The CDR3 is CASSEATGDQPQHF. Written as DNA, the CDR3 is TGTGCCAGCAGTGAAGCGACAGGGGATCAGCCCCAGCATTTT. This chain links TRBV2 with TRBJ1-5, with 8 nucleotides matching TRBD1. The CDR3 is 14 residues long. The germline CDR1 and CDR2 sequences are SNHLY and FYNNEI. Trimming cost V 0 bases and J 5 bases; bases outside gene matches: 0.

This sequence joins TRBV30 and TRBJ1-5, with TRBD1 as a possible D gene (6 bases). This CDR3 contains 14 residues. The V end was cut by 3 bases, the J end by 5 bases, with 14 bases between. Germline lookup yields CDR1 GTSNPN and CDR2 SVGIG (reference sequence). CDR3 in amino acids: CAWSPGGGYQPQHF. The CDR3 DNA reads as TGTGCCTGGAGCCCCGGGGGGGGCTATCAGCCCCAGCATTTT.

This chain uses TRBV6-5 with TRBJ1-6; the D is unclear. The V end lost 6 bases, the J end lost 0 bases, and 3 bases lay between the germline ends. Germline CDR1 is MNHEY and CDR2 is SVGAGI. The CDR3 consists of 13 residues. CDR3 protein: CASRGSYNSPLHF. The DNA for the CDR3 is TGTGCCAGCAGGGGCTCCTATAATTCACCCCTCCACTTT.

This clone was seen once. The CDR3 nucleotides are TGTGCCAGCAGCTTGGCGGGGGGACGGGTTGGCACTGAAGCTTTCTTT. Translating gives CASSLAGGRVGTEAFF. This rearrangement joins TRBV5-4 to TRBJ1-1; D is perhaps TRBD1 (5 bases). There are 16 residues in the CDR3. Trimming removed 0 bases from V and 4 bases from J, with 16 bases in between. In germline, CDR1 is SGHNT, CDR2 YYREEE (reference sequence).

V gene TRBV7-2 combines with J gene TRBJ2-3, with D uncertain. The CDR3 contains 15 residues. V shed 5 bases and J shed 4 bases, with 16 bases lying between them. Per the germline V gene, CDR1 is SGHTA and CDR2 is FQGNSA. The CDR3 DNA sequence: TGTGCCAGCAGCCCGCTTAGAACCCCGGCAGATACGCAGTATTTT. This sequence encodes CASSPLRTPADTQYF.

Written as DNA, the CDR3 is TGTGCCTGGAGTGTCCGATTGGAGACCCAGTACTTC. Its protein is CAWSVRLETQYF. The chain couples TRBV30 to TRBJ2-5; no firm D call. In germline, CDR1 is GTSNPN, CDR2 SVGIG (reference sequence). This CDR3 is 12 amino acids long. Trimming removed 0 bases at V and 5 bases at J, with 7 bases between.

The sample holds a few counts of this clone. In DNA form, the CDR3 reads TGTGCCAGCAGCCAAGGGGTCGGGGAGCTGTTTTTT. Translating gives CASSQGVGELFF. The rearrangement uses TRBV4-2 and TRBJ2-2; the D is unclear. V lost 1 base and J 7 bases, leaving 4 bases between the germline ends. CDR1 LGHNA and CDR2 YNFKEQ come from the germline V gene. The CDR3 runs 12 residues.

The chain joins TRBV7-9 to TRBJ1-5; 7 nucleotides line up with TRBD1. The ends lost 3 bases at V and 2 bases at J; junction bases unmatched: 1. CDR1 is SEHNR and CDR2 is FQNEAQ in the germline V gene (reference sequence). There are 14 residues in the CDR3. In nucleotides, the CDR3 is TGTGCCAGCAGCTTTACAGGGGGCAATCAGCCCCAGCATTTT. This encodes CASSFTGGNQPQHF.

The genes are TRBV29-1 and TRBJ2-5; D is possibly TRBD2 (6 bases). Deletions cut 4 bases from V and 5 bases from J, with 14 bases between. The CDR3 consists of 13 residues. Germline-derived CDR1 and CDR2 are SQVTM and ANQGSEA. The DNA for the CDR3 is TGCAGCGTTGGGGACTTGATAAGGGAGACCCAGTACTTC. Translated: CSVGDLIRETQYF.

The chain has TRBV6-1 and TRBJ2-5, with no clear D. The CDR3 length is 12 residues. V was trimmed by 2 bases and J by 5 bases, leaving 6 bases between them. Germline CDR1 is MNHNS and CDR2 is SASEGT. The CDR3 region is CASSEMGETQYF. In DNA, the CDR3 is TGTGCCAGCAGTGAAATGGGGGAGACCCAGTACTTC.

The V and J genes are TRBV4-3 and TRBJ1-6; 8 bases agree with TRBD1. Per the germline V gene, CDR1 is LGHNA and CDR2 is YSLEER. This CDR3 has 15 residues. With 2 bases clipped from V and 9 bases from J, the junction kept 6 bases outside the gene matches. The CDR3 loop reads CASSQSQGAGSPLHF. The CDR3 DNA reads TGCGCCAGCAGCCAATCCCAGGGGGCAGGTTCACCCCTCCACTTT.

This chain links TRBV28 with TRBJ1-6; TRBD1 is a possible D gene (5 bases). V was trimmed by 6 bases and J by 10 bases, leaving 13 bases between them. The CDR3 is 13 amino acids. Germline V gene lookup returns CDR1 MDHEN and CDR2 SYDVKM. CDR3 amino acids: CASRRGVGSPLHF. DNA for the CDR3: TGTGCCAGCAGGAGAGGGGTCGGGTCACCCCTCCACTTT.

The J gene is TRBJ2-1, the V gene TRBV7-3, with 9 bases identical to TRBD2. The germline V gene encodes CDR1 SGHTA and CDR2 FQGTGA. The CDR3 runs 14 residues. The ends lost 2 bases at V and 7 bases at J; junction bases unmatched: 3. The CDR3 DNA sequence: TGTGCCAGCAGCTTACTTGCGGGAGGGAATGAGCAGTTCTTC. This codes for CASSLLAGGNEQFF.

The chain carries TRBV28 and TRBJ1-4; tentative D call: TRBD1 (5 bases). The ends were cut back, 4 bases at V and 7 bases at J, with 19 bases in the middle. This CDR3 region has 16 residues. Germline assignment: CDR1 MDHEN and CDR2 SYDVKM. DNA for the CDR3: TGTGCCAGCAGTTCTCAAGGGACCCTAGGAGGTGAAAAACTGTTTTTT. Its protein product is CASSSQGTLGGEKLFF.

The gene calls are TRBV5-8 and TRBJ2-2; weak D call: TRBD1 (5 bases). Germline V gene lookup returns CDR1 SGHTS and CDR2 YDEGEE. With 4 bases removed from V and 4 bases from J, the gap between germline ends came to 11 bases. The CDR3 loop spans 14 amino acids. The CDR3 coding sequence is TGTGCCAGCAGCCGACAGCCGGGCACCGGGGAGCTGTTTTTT. It encodes CASSRQPGTGELFF.

V usage is TRBV10-3 and J usage is TRBJ1-1; tentative D call: TRBD1 (6 bases). From germline, CDR1 is ENHRY and CDR2 SYGVKD. The CDR3 runs 13 residues. The ends were cut back, 7 bases at V and 2 bases at J, with 11 bases in the middle. As DNA, the CDR3 is TGTGCCATCACCCTACAGGGTAACACTGAAGCTTTCTTT. As protein: CAITLQGNTEAFF.

This clone was observed once. The chain combines TRBV19 with TRBJ1-1; the D gene is possibly TRBD1 (6 bases). CDR1 is LNHDA and CDR2 is SQIVND in the germline V gene (reference sequence). The CDR3 loop spans 17 amino acids. Trimming cost V 7 bases and J 5 bases, with 26 bases left between them. The CDR3 is CASTIGPGEPSRTEAFF. For the CDR3, the DNA is TGTGCCAGTACCATCGGGCCAGGGGAGCCCTCGCGTACTGAAGCTTTCTTT.

Points on this clone: One end of the junction varies from germline; a read error may be responsible. The chain employs TRBV7-9 and TRBJ2-7, with 11 bases that match TRBD2. CDR3 length: 13 amino acids. Germline V gene lookup returns CDR1 SEHNR and CDR2 FQNEAQ (reference sequence). The CDR3 DNA is TGTGCCAGCAGCCAAGGGACTAGCGGCCCAAACCTCTTC. Protein: CASSQGTSGPNLF.

The chain is built from TRBV15 and TRBJ2-2, with D unresolved. Germline lookup yields CDR1 LNHNV and CDR2 YYDKDF (reference sequence). The CDR3 spans 15 residues. V lost 1 base, J lost 6 bases, and 12 bases lay in between. The chain's CDR3 is CATSRGKGRPGELFF. The CDR3 nucleotides read TGTGCCACCAGCAGAGGGAAGGGAAGGCCCGGGGAGCTGTTTTTT.

This chain links TRBV24-1 with TRBJ2-5, with 14 bases lining up with TRBD2. The germline V gene encodes CDR1 KGHDR and CDR2 SFDVKD. This CDR3 has 19 residues. V trimming: 3 bases; J trimming: 4 bases; junction bases outside the gene matches: 12. CDR3 in amino acids: CATSDQRTSGGLGGETQYF. In nucleotides, the CDR3 is TGTGCCACCAGTGATCAGCGGACTAGCGGGGGGTTGGGGGGAGAGACCCAGTACTTC.

J is TRBJ2-1 and V is TRBV7-3; 7 nucleotides agree with TRBD1. The CDR3 consists of 15 residues. The ends lost 5 bases at V and 3 bases at J; junction bases unmatched: 7. Germline V gene sequence: CDR1 SGHTA, CDR2 FQGTGA. The CDR3 nucleotides are TGTGCCAGCAGCGCCAACAGGGGACGCTACAATGAGCAGTTCTTC. This codes for CASSANRGRYNEQFF.

The chain recombines TRBV28 with TRBJ2-7; the match to TRBD1 covers 9 bases. From germline, CDR1 is MDHEN and CDR2 SYDVKM. The trim removed 5 bases at V and 4 bases at J, leaving 9 bases unmatched. The CDR3 runs to 15 residues. The CDR3: CASSPRRDRVYEQYF. The CDR3 DNA reads TGTGCCAGCAGTCCTCGTCGGGACAGGGTGTACGAGCAGTACTTC. Full variable domain (rest looked up from reference TRBV28 and TRBJ2-7): DVKVTQSSRYLVKRTGEKVFLECVQDMDHENMFWYRQDPGLGLRLIYFSYDVKMKEKGDIPEGYSVSREKKERFSLILESASTNQTSMYLCASSPRRDRVYEQYFGPGTRLTVT.

The chain uses TRBV11-2 and TRBJ1-3; TRBD1 is a possible D gene (5 bases). This CDR3 region has 17 residues. V was cut by 4 bases and J by 4 bases, with 20 bases left in between. CDR1 is SGHAT and CDR2 is FQNNGV in the germline V gene. CDR3 sequence: CASSSGTGAGGGNTIYF. CDR3 nucleotide sequence: TGTGCCAGCAGCTCGGGTACAGGCGCCGGGGGAGGAAACACCATATATTTT.